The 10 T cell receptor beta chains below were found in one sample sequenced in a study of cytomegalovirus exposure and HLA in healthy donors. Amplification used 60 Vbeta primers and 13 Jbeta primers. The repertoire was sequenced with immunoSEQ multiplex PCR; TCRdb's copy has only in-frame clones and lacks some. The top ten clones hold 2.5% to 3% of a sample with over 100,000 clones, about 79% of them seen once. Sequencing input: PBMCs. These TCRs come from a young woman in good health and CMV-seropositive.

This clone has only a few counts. The CDR3 here is CASSLGQGSYEQYF. The CDR3 coding sequence is TGTGCCAGCAGCTTGGGACAGGGATCCTACGAGCAGTACTTC. The V gene is TRBV5-6, the J gene TRBJ2-7; 7 bases map to TRBD1. Germline trimming cut 0 bases from V and 1 base from J; bases unmatched to any gene: 1. Germline loops: CDR1 SGHDT, CDR2 YYEEEE. CDR3 size: 14 residues.

The CDR3 spells CASSLAGTVYEQYF. The DNA of the CDR3 is TGTGCCAGCAGTTTAGCCGGGACAGTCTACGAGCAGTACTTC. The chain recombines TRBV28 with TRBJ2-7; 7 bases agree with TRBD1. This CDR3 has 14 residues. V lost 2 bases to trimming and J lost 3 bases; unmatched junction nucleotides: 4. Germline CDR1 MDHEN, CDR2 SYDVKM.

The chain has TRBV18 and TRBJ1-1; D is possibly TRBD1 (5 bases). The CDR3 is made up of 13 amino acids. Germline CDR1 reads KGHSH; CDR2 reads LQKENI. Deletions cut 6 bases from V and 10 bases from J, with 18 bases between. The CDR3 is CASSPSGVKAAFF. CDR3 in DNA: TGTGCCAGCTCCCCCTCGGGGGTCAAAGCAGCTTTCTTT. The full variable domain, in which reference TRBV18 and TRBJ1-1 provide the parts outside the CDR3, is NAGVMQNPRHLVRRRGQEARLRCSPMKGHSHVYWYRQLPEEGLKFMVYLQKENIIDESGMPKERFSAEFPKEGPSILRIQQVVRGDSAAYFCASSPSGVKAAFFGQGTRLTVV.

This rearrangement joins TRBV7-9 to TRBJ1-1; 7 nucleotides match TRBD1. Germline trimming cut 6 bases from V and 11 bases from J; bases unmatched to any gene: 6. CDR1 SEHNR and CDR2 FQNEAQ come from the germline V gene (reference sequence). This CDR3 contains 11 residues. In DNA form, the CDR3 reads TGTGCCAGCAGATTCACAGGGGAGGCTTTCTTT. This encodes CASRFTGEAFF.

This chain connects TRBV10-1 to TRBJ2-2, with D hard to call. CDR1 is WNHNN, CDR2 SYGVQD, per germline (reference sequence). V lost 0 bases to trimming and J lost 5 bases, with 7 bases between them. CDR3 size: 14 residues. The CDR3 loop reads CASSESELTGELFF. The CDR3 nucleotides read TGCGCCAGCAGTGAGTCGGAACTAACCGGGGAGCTGTTTTTT.

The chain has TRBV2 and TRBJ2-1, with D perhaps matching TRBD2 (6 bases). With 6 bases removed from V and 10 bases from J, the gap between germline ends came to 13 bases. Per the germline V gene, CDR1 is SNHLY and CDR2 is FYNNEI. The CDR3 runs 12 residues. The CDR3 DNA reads TGTGCCAGCAGCTTGGACCGGGGGGAGCAGTTCTTC. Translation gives CASSLDRGEQFF.

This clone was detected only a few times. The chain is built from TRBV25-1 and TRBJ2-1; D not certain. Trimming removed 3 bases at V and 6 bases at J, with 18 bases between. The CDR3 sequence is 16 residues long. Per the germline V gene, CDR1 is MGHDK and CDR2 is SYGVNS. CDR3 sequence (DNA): TGTGCCAGCAGTGACTTGACTGATCAACCGTCCAATGAGCAGTTCTTC. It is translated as CASSDLTDQPSNEQFF.

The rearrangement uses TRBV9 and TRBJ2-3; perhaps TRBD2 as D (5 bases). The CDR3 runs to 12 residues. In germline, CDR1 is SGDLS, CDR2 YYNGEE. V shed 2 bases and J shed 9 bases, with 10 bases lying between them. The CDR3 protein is CASSVSESTQYF. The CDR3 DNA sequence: TGTGCCAGCAGCGTTAGCGAGTCCACGCAGTATTTT.

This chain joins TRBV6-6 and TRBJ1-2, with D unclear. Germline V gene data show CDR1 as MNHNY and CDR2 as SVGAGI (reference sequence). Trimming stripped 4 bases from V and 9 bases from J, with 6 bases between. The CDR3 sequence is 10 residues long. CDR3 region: CASSLDCYTF. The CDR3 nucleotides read TGTGCCAGCAGTTTGGACTGCTACACCTTC.

DNA for the CDR3: TGTGCCAGCAGCAACCACACCTTCTACGAGCAGTACTTC. This translates into CASSNHTFYEQYF. J is TRBJ2-7 and V is TRBV21-1; the D segment call TRBD1 is taken from the table without a DNA check. TRBV21-1 is a recognized pseudogene. The CDR3 length is 13 residues.